Given below is one TCR beta chain in context. Measured with immunoSEQ multiplex PCR; TCRdb has only the in-frame clones, and not every one. The data show approximately 84,000 clones, 90% to 95% seen once. The entry originates in a study of OX40 agonist ivuxolimab in advanced cancers. Overall study context: Patients were dosed with the agonistic anti-OX40 (CD134) antibody ivuxolimab. Prior checkpoint blockade (anti-PD-1, anti-PD-L1 or anti-CTLA-4) was permitted; approximately 41% had it.

With 3 bases removed from V and 1 base from J, the gap between germline ends came to 4 bases. Germline CDR1 is SGDLS and CDR2 is YYNGEE. CDR3 length: 12 residues. The sequencing used CD4+ or CD8+ T cells sorted from blood, collected in a trial of the OX40 agonist ivuxolimab. The source is an adult with an advanced solid tumor such as melanoma, head and neck, liver or kidney cancer. The chain carries TRBV9 and TRBJ2-5; D remains ambiguous. The CDR3 sequence is CASSGGQETQYF. DNA for the CDR3: TGTGCCAGCAGCGGGGGCCAAGAGACCCAGTACTTC.